This TCR beta chain appears in the sequencing data of a study of beta chain features in type 1 diabetes (dated 2018 in TCRdb). At the level of the whole study: Mean age, gender distribution, total cell number and subset yield did not differ between patients and healthy donors. A total of 100 million to 140 million sorted cells were examined across all samples, and the number of cells per subset was strongly correlated with RNA yield. In the study, TCRB repertoires of sorted circulating CD4+ T cell subsets from recently diagnosed type 1 diabetes patients were compared with those of matched healthy donors. Naive and central memory subsets were obtained from all 30 or so donors, but regulatory and stem cell-like memory subsets were isolated from only 8 patients and roughly 8 healthy donors.

A single peripheral blood draw of around 0.11 L on average was collected from each donor into heparinised tubes. Naive, central memory, regulatory and stem cell-like memory CD4+ T cells were sorted on a BD FACSAria II using a panel including CD45RO, CCR7, CD25, CD127, CD95 and CD27. Every sorted population had a purity above 95%. PBMCs were separated immediately by Lymphoprep density gradient centrifugation and were stained directly, without being cultured. Samples were stained and sorted in pairs, with one healthy donor and one patient per experiment, so that batch effects were minimized. The germline V gene sets CDR1 to MDHEN and CDR2 to SYDVKM. The CDR3 covers 12 residues, taking in both the cysteine and the phenylalanine. Only CDR3 DNA is held: 36 bases, read in frame from base 1. Of note for this clone: The specificity of this receptor is unknown. There are no base qualities to consult, and no much larger clone falls within one base.

The High Capacity cDNA Reverse Transcription Kit was used to reverse transcribe all of the isolated RNA, meaning that expressed TCRB transcripts were what got sequenced. Naive, central memory and regulatory T cell samples underwent deep immunoSEQ sequencing, averaging about 3.57 million total reads per sample. Sorted cells were lysed in RLT buffer, and RNA was extracted using DNase-treated RNeasy Micro or Mini kits according to cell number. To prevent cross-contamination, every cell subset was processed on its own, while patient and healthy donor samples were processed together. TCRB sequences were amplified from cDNA with the immunoSEQ multiplex PCR, producing 87-bp fragments spanning the CDR3 region. The amplicons were sequenced using the Illumina HiSeq platform. As for the authors' bioinformatics: PCR bias was computationally corrected using synthetic template baselines, reads within Hamming distance 2 were collapsed, and singletons that could not be merged were discarded. Reads were aligned against IMGT to assign V, D and J genes, CDR3 length and insertions or deletions at six rearrangement sites. Within each subset, clonotype counts were normalized to the number of sorted cells before true diversity and Gini coefficients were calculated with the tcR R package. The overlap coefficient, calculated on TCRB nucleotide sequences, was used to quantify repertoire sharing. Out-of-frame TCRB sequences from naive cells were analyzed as a proxy for the pre-selection repertoire. In its TCRdb copy, this immuneACCESS table keeps in-frame sequences only and misses some clones. Where compared with another copy, unresolved V genes explain less than half of these, and the others have no known cause. D and trimming were read from the DNA, whereas the V and J calls and clone size are those reported in that table. The sample table holds under 500,000 clones, of which about 29% were seen once. The top ten constitute 0.05% to 0.07% of the sample.

Overall study outcomes, separate from this receptor: Because cDNA was sequenced instead of genomic DNA, activated cells with high expression could be over-represented, although the groups did not differ in activation or CD3 levels. A moderate but significant shortening of TCRB CDR3 length was observed in type 1 diabetes patients in all four CD4+ subsets. Patients with type 1 diabetes made fewer insertions and deleted more nucleotides at VDJ recombination sites, implying thymic rearrangement abnormalities. Naive, central memory and regulatory TCRB repertoires appeared to be more alike among patients than among healthy donors. Shorter templates might be favored by PCR, yet because patient and control samples were amplified and corrected together, any such skew would affect both groups equally. HLA sub-analyses involved small numbers of individuals, so any influence of HLA type on TCRB rearrangement remained unresolved.

Sequences were obtained from naive CD4+ T cells from blood. The sample's cell subset or site, from its label and the paper: true naive CD4+ T cells. The chain is encoded by TRBV28 joined to TRBJ2-1; the D gene cannot be resolved reliably. The TCR was taken from a man between 18 and 29 years old in good health. The CDR3 region has the sequence CVTRSSYNEQFF. The DNA sequence reads TGTGTAACCCGGAGCTCCTACAATGAGCAGTTCTTC.